This T cell receptor beta chain was retrieved from a study of blood T cell repertoires in COVID-19. On this clone itself: The same CDR3 arises from other DNA sequences in this sample as well.

The protocol was immunoSEQ multiplex PCR, while the TCRdb copy is restricted to in-frame clones and leaves out a portion. This sample has some 150,000 clones, with roughly 84% found just once. The specimen was PBMCs or T cells enriched from blood (not recorded which). The receptor comes from a woman between 50 and 59 years old who had been exposed to COVID-19.

The CDR3 region has the DNA TGTGCCAGCAGTTACTCGATAACCGGGGGCACTGAAGCTTTCTTT. It specifies CASSYSITGGTEAFF. This chain joins TRBV6-2 or TRBV6-3 and TRBJ1-1; a possible D gene is TRBD1 (5 bases). The CDR3 is 15 amino acids. Germline CDR1 is MNHEY and CDR2 is SVGEGT. Trimming cost V 0 bases and J 4 bases, with 12 bases left between them.